This section outlines one T cell receptor beta chain sequence together with its context. Amplification in unsorted PBMC replicate PCRs started from around 300 ng DNA, which equals tens of thousands of T cell genomes. Repertoires were generated with immunoSEQ multiplex PCR, while TCRdb's copy carries only in-frame clones and drops some. The sample lists hundreds of thousands of clones, 79% occurring once. This sample is part of a study of shared clonotypes between healthy human individuals. CDR3 length: 17 residues. Germline V lookup: CDR1 LGHNA, CDR2 YSLEER. V was shortened by 0 bases and J by 1 base, with 13 bases between the two germline ends. The study drew its donors from healthy HIV-negative adults without recent acute infections or vaccinations. Adult Caucasians living in Nashville, Tennessee made up all of the donors. Genomic DNA from unsorted samples was obtained from about 82 million PBMCs (per sample).

The rearrangement joins TRBV4-3 to TRBJ1-3; perhaps TRBD1 as D (5 bases). The TCR sequence derives from a woman aged 40 to 50 in good health. Some clones in this sample may be carry-over from other donors' samples. Sequenced: PBMCs. This CDR3 reads CASSQEMGGWSGNTIYF. The CDR3 coding sequence is TGCGCCAGCAGCCAAGAGATGGGGGGGTGGTCTGGAAACACCATATATTTT.